Listed below are T cell receptor beta chains from one sample, sequenced in a study of blood T cell repertoires in COVID-19. Profiling relied on immunoSEQ multiplex PCR, and the TCRdb table lists in-frame clones only, not all of them. Of 100,000 to 150,000 clones in the sample, 80% to 90% were seen once. The sequencing input was PBMCs or T cells enriched from blood (not recorded which). These receptors were collected from a woman aged 45-65 years who had recovered from COVID-19. Each CDR3 is given with its conserved first and last residue. Clone size, where shown, is once, few, many, or a class for clones that have expanded.

J gene	V gene	clone size	CDR3 length	CDR3 protein
TRBJ1-6	TRBV18	once	15	CASSPSDSRNSPLHF
TRBJ2-5	TRBV5-4	NA	18	CASSFPLGQDPYQETQYF
TRBJ2-1	TRBV2	NA	16	CASTSGLAGDLNEQFF
TRBJ2-3	TRBV9	NA	15	CASSVDTGARDTQYF
TRBJ1-2	TRBV6-2/TRBV6-3	NA	15	CASSSPLGRVHGYTF
TRBJ2-3	TRBV4-3	NA	17	CASSQGIGGGAADTQYF
TRBJ2-7	TRBV5-1	NA	16	CASSLGSGGKGYEQYF
TRBJ1-2	TRBV9	once	14	CASSVRTGKDGYTF
TRBJ2-7	TRBV7-7	NA	15	CASSPAVDPFYEQYF
TRBJ1-5	TRBV7-2	NA	16	CASSLGPGGSNQPQHF
TRBJ1-3	TRBV5-1	NA	15	CASSPRFTGGNTIYF
TRBJ2-3	TRBV6-1	few	15	CASSEDRGSTDTQYF
TRBJ1-2	TRBV12-3/TRBV12-4	NA	12	CASSDGGRSYTF
TRBJ1-4	TRBV19	NA	14	CAVSKPGVSEKLFF
TRBJ2-2	TRBV19	NA	17	CASSILEAFRDTGELFF
TRBJ2-2	TRBV5-6	NA	15	CASRTWGMNTGELFF
TRBJ2-7	TRBV5-1	once	17	CASSLAGGQGRSYEQYF
TRBJ1-5	TRBV30	NA	13	CAWSSLLNQPQHF
TRBJ2-1	TRBV7-8	NA	16	CASSSDLRVGYNEQFF
TRBJ2-4	TRBV19	NA	16	CASSDGGQGDKNIQYF
TRBJ2-3	TRBV4-1	NA	15	CASSGEGVAGDTQYF
TRBJ1-2	TRBV12-3/TRBV12-4	NA	12	CASSPGGSGYTF
TRBJ1-1	TRBV7-9	NA	13	CASSLSGNTEAFF
TRBJ1-3	TRBV9	NA	15	CASSPTGDIRNTIYF